What follows are 10 T cell receptor beta chains derived from one specimen sequenced in a study of T cell responses to AZD1222 COVID-19 vaccine. Assay: immunoSEQ multiplex PCR; the TCRdb copy retains only in-frame clones and omits some. The sample has roughly 130,000 clones, roughly 92% seen once. Here the sequenced sample was peripheral blood, taken 28 days after the second AZD1222 dose. These TCRs come from an adult who received the AZD1222 COVID-19 vaccine.

The J gene is TRBJ1-6, the V gene TRBV3-1 (or the pseudogene TRBV3-2); D is ambiguous. CDR1 is LGHDT and CDR2 is YNNKEL in the germline V gene (reference sequence). V was trimmed by 1 base and J by 10 bases, leaving 11 bases between them. The CDR3 is made up of 14 amino acids. The CDR3 loop reads CASSQVSDGSPLHF. The CDR3, as DNA: TGTGCCAGCAGCCAAGTCTCGGACGGGTCACCCCTCCACTTT.

The CDR3: CASRTQREKLFF. CDR3 in DNA: TGTGCCAGCAGGACCCAGAGAGAAAAACTGTTTTTT. The chain has TRBV6-5 and TRBJ1-4; D not resolved. Germline V CDR1 and CDR2: MNHEY, SVGAGI. The V and J ends lost 6 bases and 8 bases respectively, with 10 bases between them. The CDR3 sequence is 12 residues long.

This chain uses TRBV19 with TRBJ1-3; D is possibly TRBD1 (6 bases). The V gene's germline CDR1 is LNHDA and CDR2 SQIVND (reference sequence). Trimming removed 7 bases at V and 0 bases at J, with 10 bases between. This CDR3 is 14 amino acids long. The CDR3 reads CASMKDSSGNTIYF. CDR3 DNA: TGTGCCAGTATGAAGGACAGCTCTGGAAACACCATATATTTT.

The chain combines TRBV30 with TRBJ1-4; TRBD1 might be the D (6 bases). V lost 2 bases to trimming and J lost 5 bases, with 9 bases between them. This CDR3 spans 13 amino acids. In germline, CDR1 is GTSNPN, CDR2 SVGIG (reference sequence). CDR3 nucleotides: TGTGCCTGGAGTAGAGACAGGAATGAAAAACTGTTTTTT. This translates into CAWSRDRNEKLFF.

The chain joins TRBV6-1 to TRBJ1-2; no clear D gene. The CDR3 sequence is 16 residues long. Germline V lookup: CDR1 MNHNS, CDR2 SASEGT. Trimming pared 1 base from V and 0 bases from J, leaving 12 bases between. The CDR3 spells CASSEGAANANYGYTF. Here the CDR3 DNA reads TGTGCCAGCAGTGAAGGGGCAGCAAATGCTAACTATGGCTACACCTTC.

The table lists this clone with a count of one. The chain links TRBV6-7 to TRBJ2-7; D is tentatively TRBD1 or TRBD2 (5 bases each). TRBV6-7 carries the ORF label, with uncertain function. This CDR3 has 13 residues. V was pared by 9 bases and J by 2 bases, with 14 bases between. The CDR3 protein is CARKRGFTYEQYF. CDR3 sequence (DNA): TGTGCCAGGAAACGGGGCTTCACCTACGAGCAGTACTTC.

The chain is built from TRBV28 and TRBJ1-1; D is unclear. CDR3 length: 11 amino acids. Trimming pared 5 bases from V and 6 bases from J, leaving 7 bases between. Germline V gives CDR1 MDHEN, CDR2 SYDVKM. CDR3 bases: TGTGCCAGCAGTGTGGCAGCTGAAGCTTTCTTT. It yields the protein CASSVAAEAFF. The whole variable domain, filled in from reference TRBV28 and TRBJ1-1, reads DVKVTQSSRYLVKRTGEKVFLECVQDMDHENMFWYRQDPGLGLRLIYFSYDVKMKEKGDIPEGYSVSREKKERFSLILESASTNQTSMYLCASSVAAEAFFGQGTRLTVV.

The sample holds one count of this clone. The chain combines TRBV9 with TRBJ1-6; tentatively, D is TRBD1 (5 bases). CDR1 is SGDLS, CDR2 YYNGEE, per germline. CDR3 length: 14 residues. The V gene lost 3 bases and the J gene lost 14 bases, with 18 bases spanning the gap. CDR3 amino acids: CASSGSTGAPALHF. CDR3 sequence (DNA): TGTGCCAGCAGCGGCTCCACAGGTGCTCCTGCCCTCCACTTT.

The chain is built from TRBV19 and TRBJ2-3; D may be TRBD1 or TRBD2 (5 bases each). Germline V gene data show CDR1 as LNHDA and CDR2 as SQIVND (reference sequence). V shed 4 bases and J shed 1 base, with 18 bases lying between them. This CDR3 spans 17 amino acids. Written as DNA, the CDR3 is TGTGCCAGTAGTACTGGACGAGGGGCAGGCCGCACAGATACGCAGTATTTT. It encodes CASSTGRGAGRTDTQYF.

The chain links TRBV3-1 (or the pseudogene TRBV3-2) to TRBJ1-2; 10 bases are a match to TRBD1. Germline-derived CDR1 and CDR2 are LGHDT and YNNKEL (reference sequence). V shed 5 bases, J shed 4 bases, and the junction held 1 base outside the gene matches. The CDR3 contains 13 residues. The CDR3 region has the DNA TGTGCCAGCAGCGGACAGGGGGGCTATGGCTACACCTTC. Translated, it gives CASSGQGGYGYTF.